This T cell receptor (beta chain) was found in a study of T cell repertoires and HLA-DP antigens. Findings and limits, study-wide: The CD4+ repertoire was not split into naive and memory.

The count of this clone is one. What it binds is not known. Data came from immunoSEQ multiplex PCR; TCRdb stores just in-frame clones and leaves some out. Of approximately 90,000 clones in the sample, approximately 86% were seen once. This CDR3 is 15 amino acids long. V was clipped by 4 bases and J by 4 bases; unmatched bases: 9. Sequencing was performed on CD4+ T cells from PBMCs. The chain carries TRBV5-3 and TRBJ1-2; the match to TRBD1 covers 8 bases. TRBV5-3 is placed among ORFs of uncertain function. The sequence was collected from a man in his fifties in good health and CMV-seronegative. CDR3 loop: CARSPGGDRPYGYTF. As DNA, the CDR3 is TGTGCCAGAAGCCCCGGGGGGGACAGGCCCTATGGCTACACCTTC.